This is a list of T cell receptor beta chains from one sample in a study of blood T cells in healthy people across ages. TCRdb redid the calling of the 5' RACE reads with MiXCR, one entry per CDR3 protein. This table holds 700,000 to 900,000 distinct CDR3 sequences, approximately 55% found once. The sample consisted of blood. The receptor source for this set is a man older than 75 in good health. CDR3s include the opening cysteine and the closing phenylalanine or tryptophan. The D gene is left open where the match is weak. Some rows mark clone size as missing; the rest say once, few, many or name a class of expanded clone.

>once|TRBJ2-4|TRBV7-2|.
TGTGCCAGCAGCTTAAGTGGTGGTGGGGCCAAAAACATTCAGTACTTC
CASSLSGGGAKNIQYF
>.|TRBJ2-2|TRBV2|TRBD1
TGTGCCAGCAACGACAGGGGGACCGGGGAGCTGTTTTTT
CASNDRGTGELFF
>.|TRBJ2-2|TRBV7-9|.
.
CASSLASWGQYFGELFF
>few|TRBJ2-5|TRBV5-1|.
TGCGCCAGCAGCGTCGACCGGGAGACCCAGTACTTC
CASSVDRETQYF
>many|TRBJ2-7|TRBV28|TRBD1
TGTGCCAGCACCCCAGGGACAGCAGGGGTCGAGCAGTACTTC
CASTPGTAGVEQYF
>.|TRBJ2-7|TRBV10-3|TRBD2
TGTGCCATCAGCCCTGTAGCGGGAGGGACCTACGAGCAGTACTTC
CAISPVAGGTYEQYF
>.|TRBJ2-3|TRBV20-1|TRBD2
TGCAGTGCTAGCTTAGCGGGAGCGGATACGCAGTATTTT
CSASLAGADTQYF
>few|TRBJ2-3|TRBV20-1|.
TGCAGTGCTAGAGATCCCCACAGAACAGATACGCAGTATTTT
CSARDPHRTDTQYF
>few|TRBJ2-3|TRBV29-1|.
TGCAGCGTTGACACTGGATATACGCAGTATTTT
CSVDTGYTQYF
>.|TRBJ2-4|TRBV7-8|.
TGTGCCAGCAGCTTAAGGGGGTCCAAAAACATTCAGTACTTC
CASSLRGSKNIQYF
>few|TRBJ2-7|TRBV28|.
TGTGCCAGCAACGCGGGCGGACGCTCCTACGAGCAGTACTTC
CASNAGGRSYEQYF
>.|TRBJ2-7|TRBV5-1|TRBD2
TGCGCCAGCAGCTTGGCCCGGACTAGCAGTTACGAGCAGTACTTC
CASSLARTSSYEQYF
>.|TRBJ2-1|TRBV12-3/TRBV12-4|TRBD2
TGTGCCAGCAGCGGGGGGAGTAGTAAGAACAATGAGCAGTTCTTC
CASSGGSSKNNEQFF
>once|TRBJ1-1|TRBV5-1|.
TGCGCCAGCAGCTTGGGAAGGTCTGCCACTGAAGCTTTCTTT
CASSLGRSATEAFF
>.|TRBJ2-7|TRBV29-1|TRBD2
TGCGGCGTTGAAGGGGAAAGTAGCGGGAGCTCCTACGAGCAGTACTTC
CGVEGESSGSSYEQYF
>many|TRBJ2-7|TRBV29-1|TRBD2
TGCAGCGTTGGACTAGCGGGAGAGGGCGAGCAGTACTTC
CSVGLAGEGEQYF
>.|TRBJ2-1|TRBV4-1|.
TGCGCCAGCAGGGCGTTCGACAGTTACAATGAGCAGTTCTTC
CASRAFDSYNEQFF
>.|TRBJ2-1|TRBV7-2|TRBD2
TGTGCCAGCAGCTTCCGGGTGGCGCGTGCCCGGGGGGGTGAGCAGTTCTTC
CASSFRVARARGGEQFF
>.|TRBJ2-7|TRBV28|TRBD2
TGTGCCAGCAGCCAGGCCCAAGCGGGAGGGCAGAACGAGCAGTACTTC
CASSQAQAGGQNEQYF
>.|TRBJ2-7|TRBV6-6|TRBD1
TGTGCCAGCAGTTACTCGATAGGACAGGGCACCTACGAGCAGTACTTC
CASSYSIGQGTYEQYF
>.|TRBJ2-2|TRBV30|.
TGTGCCTGGAGTGTACCGGAGGGGAAGAACACCGGGGAGCTGTTTTTT
CAWSVPEGKNTGELFF
>.|TRBJ1-2|TRBV2|TRBD1
TGTGCCAGCAGTTATTCCGGGACAGGGTCAGGCGGCTACACCTTC
CASSYSGTGSGGYTF
>.|TRBJ2-3|TRBV27|.
TGTGCCAGCAGTATGGGGGTTGGTACGCAGTATTTT
CASSMGVGTQYF
>many|TRBJ2-3|TRBV12-3/TRBV12-4|.
TGTGCCAGCAGTTTTGGAACAGTGGGGACAGATACGCAGTATTTT
CASSFGTVGTDTQYF
>.|TRBJ2-1|TRBV5-4|TRBD2
TGTGCCAGCAGCCCGGAGGAAGCGGGAGGTTACAATGAGCAGTTCTTC
CASSPEEAGGYNEQFF
>.|TRBJ2-7|TRBV9|TRBD1
TGTGCCAGCAGCGCTGGGACAGGGGCCTCCCACGAGCAGTACTTC
CASSAGTGASHEQYF
>.|TRBJ2-7|TRBV5-1|TRBD1
TGCGCCAGCAGCTCCTCCCGGGACAGGGTCTACAATGAGCAGTACTTC
CASSSSRDRVYNEQYF
>.|TRBJ1-6|TRBV13|TRBD1
TGTGCCAGCAGCGAGGGACAGGGCAGCTCCTATAATTCACCCCTCCACTTT
CASSEGQGSSYNSPLHF
>.|TRBJ2-1|TRBV4-2|TRBD1
TGTGCCAGCAGCCAAGATGGGACAGGCGGAAATGAGCAGTTCTTC
CASSQDGTGGNEQFF
>few|TRBJ2-3|TRBV14|.
TGTGCCAGCAGCCAAGTAATAGCAGATACGCAGTATTTT
CASSQVIADTQYF
>.|TRBJ1-2|TRBV18|.
TGTGCCAGCTCACTTTCTAAAGCGAAGGAAGATGGCTACACCTTC
CASSLSKAKEDGYTF
>.|TRBJ2-7|TRBV3-1|.
TGTGTCAGCAGCCCTGTAGGAGGGAGTGGGTACGAGCAGTACTTC
CVSSPVGGSGYEQYF
>.|TRBJ2-4|TRBV6-6|TRBD1
TGTGCCAGCAGTTACGAGGGACAGGGAAAAAACATTCAGTACTTC
CASSYEGQGKNIQYF
>.|TRBJ1-2|TRBV20-1|.
TGCAGTGCTAGGCAGGGTCGTAACTATAGCTACACCTTC
CSARQGRNYSYTF
>.|TRBJ2-7|TRBV12-5|TRBD2
TGTGCTGCCGTGGCAAGCGGGAGCTCCTACGAGCAGTACTTC
CAAVASGSSYEQYF
>.|TRBJ1-2|TRBV2|.
TGTGCCGTGGCAGGAGGGCACTATGGCTACACCTTC
CAVAGGHYGYTF
>.|TRBJ2-1|TRBV11-2|TRBD2
TGTGCCAGCAGCCCACCTCCGGGACTAGACGTTCCGAATGAGCAGTTCTTC
CASSPPPGLDVPNEQFF
>.|TRBJ1-2|TRBV9|.
TGTGCCAGCAGCGTAGCTTCAGGGTCCCATGACATCTATGGCTACACCTTC
CASSVASGSHDIYGYTF
>.|TRBJ2-1|TRBV11-3|.
TGTGCCAGCAGCCGAGCAGCGGCCGGCGTGGGTGAGCAGTTCTTC
CASSRAAAGVGEQFF
>.|TRBJ2-7|TRBV6-5|.
TGTGCCAGCATCGAGGACCTCTCCTACGAGCAGTACTTC
CASIEDLSYEQYF
>.|TRBJ2-1|TRBV13|TRBD2
TGTGCCAGCAGCCAACCGGCCGGCGGGAGGTACTATGAGCAGTTCTTC
CASSQPAGGRYYEQFF
>.|TRBJ2-1|TRBV29-1|TRBD2
TGCAGCGTTGAAGACCCTAGCGGGAATGAGCAGTTCTTC
CSVEDPSGNEQFF
>.|TRBJ1-2|TRBV28|TRBD1
TGTGCCAGCAGTGCATATGGGACAGCCAACTATGGCTACACCTTC
CASSAYGTANYGYTF
>.|TRBJ2-7|TRBV28|.
TGTGCCAGCCGATTCATTGGTGGGGGCTACGAGCAGTACTTC
CASRFIGGGYEQYF
>.|TRBJ2-1|TRBV15|.
TGTGCCACCAGCAGTACTTTTTGGGGTATCAATGAGCAGTTCTTC
CATSSTFWGINEQFF
>.|TRBJ2-3|TRBV2|.
TGTGCCAGCAGTGTCACAGGGATTCGTACAGATACGCAGTATTTT
CASSVTGIRTDTQYF
>.|TRBJ2-3|TRBV20-1|TRBD1
TGCAGTGCTAGAGATCGGGACAGGAGGATATCTAGCACAGACACGCAGTATTTT
CSARDRDRRISSTDTQYF
>.|TRBJ2-1|TRBV28|.
TGTGCCAGCAGTTTATTTGGCGATGAGCAGTTCTTC
CASSLFGDEQFF
>few|TRBJ2-3|TRBV20-1|.
TGCAGTGCTAGAGGCTCTTCGGCAGATACGCAGTATTTT
CSARGSSADTQYF
>.|TRBJ1-1|TRBV20-1|TRBD1
TGCAGTGCTCGTATACCGGGACAGGGACCCACTGAAGCTTTCTTT
CSARIPGQGPTEAFF
>once|TRBJ2-7|TRBV6-6|TRBD1
TGTGCCAGCAGGACAGGGACAAGGACCCCTTACGAGCAGTACTTC
CASRTGTRTPYEQYF
>.|TRBJ2-5|TRBV24-1|TRBD2
TGTGCCACCAGTGCGGGCGGGAGCGTTAGGGAGACCCAGTACTTC
CATSAGGSVRETQYF
>many|TRBJ2-3|TRBV3-1|.
TGTGCCAGCAGCCAAGGGTTAGTAGGATACGCGTATTTT
CASSQGLVGYAYF
>.|TRBJ2-5|TRBV29-1|TRBD2
TGCAGCGTTGAAGATCTGGCGGGAGCTCTCGAGACCCAGTACTTC
CSVEDLAGALETQYF
>few|TRBJ2-1|TRBV28|TRBD2
TGTGTCACGAGGAGCGGGAGGTCCTCCTACAATGAGCAGTTCTTC
CVTRSGRSSYNEQFF